This T cell receptor (beta chain) was sequenced in a study of human T cells and chemical hapten exposure. The sample's time point: pre-sensitization, week 0. Treatment given: therapeutic diphenylcyclopropenone sensitization with weekly scalp DPC. The CDR3 is 15 residues long. Trimming took off 5 bases at V and 5 bases at J, with 18 bases between the two ends. Germline V gene data show CDR1 as MDHEN and CDR2 as SYDVKM. As the library was built, unique molecular identifiers were attached to individual cDNA molecules. A single record per CDR3 protein comes from TCRdb applying MiXCR to the RACE reads. The profile shows over 300,000 distinct CDR3 sequences, 4% to 6% of them singletons. This clonotype was detected many times.

The rearrangement uses TRBV28 and TRBJ2-5, with D possibly being TRBD1 or TRBD2 (5 bases each). This TCR derives from a woman between 50 and 59 years old with alopecia areata. Some clones in this sample may be carry-over from other donors' samples. The sequences come from whole blood, collected in connection with sensitization to the hapten diphenylcyclopropenone (DPC). The CDR3 loop reads CASSLPGPGMETQYF. The DNA for the CDR3 is TGTGCCAGCAGTCTCCCGGGACCGGGGATGGAGACCCAGTACTTC. Drawing the rest from reference TRBV28 and TRBJ2-5, the complete variable domain is DVKVTQSSRYLVKRTGEKVFLECVQDMDHENMFWYRQDPGLGLRLIYFSYDVKMKEKGDIPEGYSVSREKKERFSLILESASTNQTSMYLCASSLPGPGMETQYFGPGTRLLVL.